This record covers a single T cell receptor beta chain. This sample is part of a study of OX40 agonist ivuxolimab in advanced cancers. Study overall: An agonistic human IgG2 monoclonal antibody against OX40 (CD134) was given. Mean age approximately 66 years, range 23 to 79; roughly 80% male.

Here immunoSEQ multiplex PCR was the method, and the copy in TCRdb shows in-frame clones only, minus some. The sample yields about 84,000 clones, about 89% seen once. The V gene lost 1 base and the J gene lost 5 bases, with 8 bases spanning the gap. The CDR3 has 13 residues. The germline V gene encodes CDR1 SGHTA and CDR2 FQGTGA. V usage is TRBV7-3 and J usage is TRBJ1-1; D call uncertain. The TCR sequence derives from an adult with an advanced solid tumor such as melanoma, head and neck, liver or kidney cancer. The sample was CD4+ or CD8+ T cells sorted from blood, taken in a trial of the OX40 agonist ivuxolimab. CDR3 region: CASSLKSGTEAFF. The CDR3 DNA is TGTGCCAGCAGCTTAAAGTCGGGAACTGAAGCTTTCTTT.